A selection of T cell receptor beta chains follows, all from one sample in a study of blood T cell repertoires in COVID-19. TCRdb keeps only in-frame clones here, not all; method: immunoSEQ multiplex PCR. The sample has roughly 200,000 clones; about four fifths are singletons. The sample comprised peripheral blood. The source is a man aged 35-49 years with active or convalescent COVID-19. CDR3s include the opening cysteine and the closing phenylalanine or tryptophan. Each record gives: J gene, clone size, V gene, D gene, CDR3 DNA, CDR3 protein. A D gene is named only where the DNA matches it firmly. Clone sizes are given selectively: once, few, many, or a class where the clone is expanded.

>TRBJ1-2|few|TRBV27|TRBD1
TGTGCCAGCACCTCCCCCGGGACAGGGGGCTCTGGCTACACCTTC
CASTSPGTGGSGYTF
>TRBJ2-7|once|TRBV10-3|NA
TGTGCCATCAGGGACAGTACCTACGAGCAGTACTTC
CAIRDSTYEQYF
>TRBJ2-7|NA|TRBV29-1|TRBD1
TGCAGCGTACGGGACAGGGTGGGGGAGCAGTACTTC
CSVRDRVGEQYF
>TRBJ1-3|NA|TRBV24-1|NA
TGTGCCACCAGTGATTACAGTGGAAACACCATATATTTT
CATSDYSGNTIYF
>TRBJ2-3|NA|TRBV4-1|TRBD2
TGCGCCAGCAGCCAAGAAGGCGCGGGAGGTGGCACAGATACGCAGTATTTT
CASSQEGAGGGTDTQYF
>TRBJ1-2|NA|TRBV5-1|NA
TGCGCCAGCAGCTTCCCGACAGGTCAAAACGACTATGGCTACACCTTC
CASSFPTGQNDYGYTF
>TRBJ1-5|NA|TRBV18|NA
TGTGCCAGCTCACCAGAGGATAGCAATCAGCCCCAGCATTTT
CASSPEDSNQPQHF
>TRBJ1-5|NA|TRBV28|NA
TGTGCCAGCAGAAAAACCGACTGGAGTCAGCCCCAGCATTTT
CASRKTDWSQPQHF
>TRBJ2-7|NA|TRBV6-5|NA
TGTGCCAGCAGTTGGGGCAACGAGCAGTACTTC
CASSWGNEQYF
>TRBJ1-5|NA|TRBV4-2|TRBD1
TGTGCCAGCAGCCAATGGACAGGGACCCAAGGTCAGCCCCAGCATTTT
CASSQWTGTQGQPQHF
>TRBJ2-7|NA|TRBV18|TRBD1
TGTGCCAGCTCCCTCGACAGGGTCGAGCAGTACTTC
CASSLDRVEQYF
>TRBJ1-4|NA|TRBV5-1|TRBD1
TGCGCCAGCAGCCCCCGACAGGGCAATAATGAAAAACTGTTTTTT
CASSPRQGNNEKLFF
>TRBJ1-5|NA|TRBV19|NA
TGTGCCAGTAGTCCTACGACGGGACACTTTCCGATGGGCAATCAGCCCCAGCATTTT
CASSPTTGHFPMGNQPQHF
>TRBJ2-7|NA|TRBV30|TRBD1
TGTGCCTGGAGTGTGAAGGGGGCCCACGAGCAGTACTTC
CAWSVKGAHEQYF
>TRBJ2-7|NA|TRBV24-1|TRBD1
TGTGCCACCAGTGATCAACCAGGACAGGGGATGAACGAGCAGTACTTC
CATSDQPGQGMNEQYF
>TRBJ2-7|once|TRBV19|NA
TGTGCCAGTAGTAGCCCAAAGACAGGTCAGGGGTACGAGCAGTACTTC
CASSSPKTGQGYEQYF
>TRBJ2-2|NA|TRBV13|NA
TGTGCCAGCAGTCTCCAGGGGACCACCGGGGAGCTGTTTTTT
CASSLQGTTGELFF
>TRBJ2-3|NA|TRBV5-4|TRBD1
TGTGCCAGCAGCTCCAACAGGGGCGCTAGCACAGATACGCAGTATTTT
CASSSNRGASTDTQYF
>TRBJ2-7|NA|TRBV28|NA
TGTGCCAGCAAGGAGGGCAAGGGCTCCTACGAGCAGTACTTC
CASKEGKGSYEQYF
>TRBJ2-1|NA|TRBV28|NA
TGTGCCAGCAGTCCCCTCTGGGGCCCATCCACCCTCCCGTTCTTC
CASSPLWGPSTLPFF
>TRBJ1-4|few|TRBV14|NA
TGTGCCAGCAGCCAAGTCTCGTTCAGGAAAAAACTGTTTTTT
CASSQVSFRKKLFF
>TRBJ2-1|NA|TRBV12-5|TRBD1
TGTGCTAGTGGTTTGGTACGGGGACAGGGTACCTCCTACAATGAGCAGTTCTTC
CASGLVRGQGTSYNEQFF
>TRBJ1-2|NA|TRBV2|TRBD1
TGTGCCAGCAGTGAAAGGGACAGGGGTGGTTCTGGCTACACCTTC
CASSERDRGGSGYTF
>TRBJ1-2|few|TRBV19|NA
TGTGCCAGTAGTATCGGGGTGGCAGGGGCCAACTATGGCTACACCTTC
CASSIGVAGANYGYTF
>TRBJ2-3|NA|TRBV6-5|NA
TGTGCCAGCAGTTACTCGGTGGAGGGATATACGCAGTATTTT
CASSYSVEGYTQYF
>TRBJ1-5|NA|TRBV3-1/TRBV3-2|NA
TGTGCCAGCAGCCCCTCCACACCGAGCAATCAGCCCCAGCATTTT
CASSPSTPSNQPQHF
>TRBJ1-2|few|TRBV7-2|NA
TGTGCCAGCAGCGGGAAGTATGGGGGCCTTAACTATGGCTACACCTTC
CASSGKYGGLNYGYTF
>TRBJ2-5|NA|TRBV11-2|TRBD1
TGTGCCAGCAGCTTAGAAAGGGGACAGGCACAAGAGACCCAGTACTTC
CASSLERGQAQETQYF
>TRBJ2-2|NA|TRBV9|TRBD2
TGTGCCAGCAGCGTTAGCGGGGCAATCACCGGGGAGCTGTTTTTT
CASSVSGAITGELFF
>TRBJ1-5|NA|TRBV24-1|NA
TGTGCCACCAGTGATCCAGGGGACGCCCCACTACATTTT
CATSDPGDAPLHF
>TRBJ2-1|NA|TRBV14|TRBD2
TGTGCCAGCAGCCAAGCCCCGGGACTACAGCAGTTCTTC
CASSQAPGLQQFF